A selection of T cell receptor beta chains follows, all from one sample in a study of T cell responses to AZD1222 COVID-19 vaccine. The table came from immunoSEQ multiplex PCR; TCRdb's copy has only in-frame clones and leaves some out. The sample has about 110,000 clones; roughly 88% are singletons. Sequenced here: peripheral blood, sampled 28 days after the second AZD1222 dose. These receptors all come from an adult who received the AZD1222 COVID-19 vaccine. The CDR3 runs from the conserved cysteine through the conserved F or W. A D gene is named only where the DNA matches it firmly. Only some rows state a clone size, as once, few, many or a class for expanded clones.

v_gene	abundance	j_gene	d_gene	CDR3nt	CDR3aa
TRBV12-3/TRBV12-4	once	TRBJ1-2	TRBD1	TGTGCCAGCAGTTTAAGGACAGGGAATGGCTACACCTTC	CASSLRTGNGYTF
TRBV24-1	.	TRBJ1-2	.	TGTGCCACCAGTGGGGGATATGGCTATGGCTACACCTTC	CATSGGYGYGYTF
TRBV5-1	.	TRBJ1-1	TRBD1	TGCGCCAGCAGCCTTGACAGGGTGGTGAACACTGAAGCTTTCTTT	CASSLDRVVNTEAFF
TRBV4-2	.	TRBJ2-3	TRBD2	TGTGCCAGCAGCCAGGTAACGGGGGGATCCCTGGATACGCAGTATTTT	CASSQVTGGSLDTQYF
TRBV5-1	.	TRBJ2-5	.	TGCGCCAGCAGCTTTCAGGGTGGCCAAGAGACCCAGTACTTC	CASSFQGGQETQYF
TRBV3-1/TRBV3-2	.	TRBJ1-6	.	TGTGCCAGCAGCCAGACCGTCCAGGATCCACCCCTCCACTTT	CASSQTVQDPPLHF
TRBV18	.	TRBJ1-1	.	TGTGCCAGCTCTCAAGGAGTCGGTACTGAAGCTTTCTTT	CASSQGVGTEAFF
TRBV29-1	.	TRBJ1-3	TRBD1	TGCAGCGTTGTAGACAGGGCTGGAAACACCATATATTTT	CSVVDRAGNTIYF
TRBV5-1	.	TRBJ1-4	.	TGCGCCAGCAGCTTGGAGGCCGGGCCTAATGAAAAACTGTTTTTT	CASSLEAGPNEKLFF
TRBV6-5	.	TRBJ2-3	.	TGTGCCAGCAGTTACGATGGGAGTGGCACAGATACGCAGTATTTT	CASSYDGSGTDTQYF
TRBV11-1	.	TRBJ2-5	TRBD2	TGTGCCAGCAGCTTCGGACTAGCCGGGACCCAGTACTTC	CASSFGLAGTQYF
TRBV6-5	.	TRBJ2-5	.	TGTGCCAGCATTGGTGAAGAGACCCAGTACTTC	CASIGEETQYF
TRBV10-3	once	TRBJ1-1	.	TGTGCCATCAGTGAGCCCCCCCCCACTGAAGCTTTCTTT	CAISEPPPTEAFF
TRBV4-3	few	TRBJ1-3	.	TGCGCCAGCAGCCAGACAAGCTCTGGAAACACCATATATTTT	CASSQTSSGNTIYF
TRBV6-5	.	TRBJ2-3	.	TGTGCCAGCAGTTACTATCCAGGCCCCACAGATACGCAGTATTTT	CASSYYPGPTDTQYF
TRBV11-1	.	TRBJ1-4	.	TGTGCCAGCAGCTTAGCCGGAGGGGATGAAAAACTGTTTTTT	CASSLAGGDEKLFF
TRBV3-1/TRBV3-2	.	TRBJ2-3	TRBD2	TGTGCCAGCAGCCAACCCCGGGGGGTATGGTTCACAGATACGCAGTATTTT	CASSQPRGVWFTDTQYF
TRBV7-2	.	TRBJ1-6	.	TGTGCCAGCAGCTACGACAGGTCCTATAATTCACCCCTCCACTTT	CASSYDRSYNSPLHF
TRBV5-1	.	TRBJ2-3	.	TGCGCCAGCAGGTCTGAAGGGGCAGATACGCAGTATTTT	CASRSEGADTQYF
TRBV12-3/TRBV12-4	.	TRBJ2-2	.	TGTGCCAGCAGTTCAGGGGCCGGGGAGCTGTTTTTT	CASSSGAGELFF
TRBV7-2	.	TRBJ1-2	.	TGTGCCAGCAGCCCGGACACCCGGGGCTATGGCTACACCTTC	CASSPDTRGYGYTF
TRBV3-1/TRBV3-2	.	TRBJ1-2	TRBD1	TGTGCCGGTCCGGGACAGGGGGATGATGGCTACACCTTC	CAGPGQGDDGYTF
TRBV3-1/TRBV3-2	once	TRBJ2-3	.	TGTGCCAGCAGCCAAGGGGGGGTTCTGCCAGATACGCAGTATTTT	CASSQGGVLPDTQYF
TRBV7-9	.	TRBJ1-2	.	TGTGCCAGCAGCTTAGCGGGGACTACGGGGGGCTATGGCTACACCTTC	CASSLAGTTGGYGYTF
TRBV11-2	.	TRBJ1-3	.	TGTGCCAGCAGCAACACGGCTGGAAACACCATATATTTT	CASSNTAGNTIYF
TRBV4-1	.	TRBJ2-2	TRBD2	TGCGCCAGCAGCCAAGCTACTAGCGGGGACACCGGGGAGCTGTTTTTT	CASSQATSGDTGELFF
TRBV9	few	TRBJ2-3	.	TGTGCCAGCAGCGTAGAAGAGATCACAGATACGCAGTATTTT	CASSVEEITDTQYF
TRBV7-2	few	TRBJ2-7	.	TGTGCCAGCAGCTTAGGGGGAGGGGGCTACGAGCAGTACTTC	CASSLGGGGYEQYF
TRBV29-1	.	TRBJ1-5	.	TGCAGCGTTCGGGACAGCAATCAGCCCCAGCATTTT	CSVRDSNQPQHF
TRBV4-2	once	TRBJ2-5	.	TGTGCCAGCAGCCAAGATTTGGCTAGCGAGAATACAAGAGAGACCCAGTACTTC	CASSQDLASENTRETQYF
TRBV5-1	once	TRBJ1-3	.	TGCGCCAGCAGCTTGTACGGAGACTCTGGAAACACCATATATTTT	CASSLYGDSGNTIYF
TRBV6-1	.	TRBJ2-6	.	TGTGCCAGCAGTGATTTGGGCTCTGGGGCCAACGTCCTGACTTTC	CASSDLGSGANVLTF
TRBV10-2	.	TRBJ1-5	.	TGCGCCAGCAGTGAGTCAGAATTCCGGGACCGACAAGACAATCAGCCCCAGCATTTT	CASSESEFRDRQDNQPQHF
TRBV19	.	TRBJ1-5	TRBD1	TGTGCCAGTAGCGAACTAGGGACAGGGGTCGAACAGCCCCAGCATTTT	CASSELGTGVEQPQHF
TRBV3-1/TRBV3-2	.	TRBJ2-3	.	TGTGCCAGCAGCCAACAGGGACATTCAGATACGCAGTATTTT	CASSQQGHSDTQYF
TRBV18	.	TRBJ1-4	.	TGTGCCAGCTCACCAACGCAGGGTAATGAAAAACTGTTTTTT	CASSPTQGNEKLFF
TRBV2	.	TRBJ2-1	TRBD2	TGTGCCAGCAGAACTAGCGGGGGAAATGAGCAGTTCTTC	CASRTSGGNEQFF
TRBV2	.	TRBJ1-2	TRBD1	TGTGCCAGCAGTGAAAGGGAGACAGGGTATGGCTACACCTTC	CASSERETGYGYTF
TRBV19	.	TRBJ1-6	.	TGTGCCAGTAGTATTTCTGGGGCCAGAAGAAATAATTCACCCCTCCACTTT	CASSISGARRNNSPLHF
TRBV5-4	.	TRBJ2-1	.	TGTGCCAGCAGCGTTGGAGGGCGGGGCTCCTACAATGAGCAGTTCTTC	CASSVGGRGSYNEQFF
TRBV6-5	.	TRBJ1-6	.	TGTGCCAGCAGTCTAACGCAGGGTACAGATTCACCCCTCCACTTT	CASSLTQGTDSPLHF
TRBV24-1	.	TRBJ2-1	.	TGTGCCACCAGTTCGAAAGAGCTTTACAATGAGCAGTTCTTC	CATSSKELYNEQFF
TRBV28	few	TRBJ2-5	.	TGTGCCAGCAGTCCGTCTCGCCGGGGTAAGGAGACCCAGTACTTC	CASSPSRRGKETQYF
TRBV4-1	.	TRBJ2-7	.	TGCGCCAGCAGCCAAGAGAACCAACCCCCTTACGAGCAGTACTTC	CASSQENQPPYEQYF
TRBV12-2	.	TRBJ2-1	.	TGTGCAAGTCGCCTACTACTACGGGCCGTTGCTAGCTACAATGAGCAGTTCTTC	CASRLLLRAVASYNEQFF
TRBV15	.	TRBJ2-7	.	TGTGCCACCAGCAGAGAAAAAGGGGGCTCCTACGAGCAGTACTTC	CATSREKGGSYEQYF
TRBV19	.	TRBJ1-5	.	TGTGCCAGTAGTACAGGGGTGCCGCCCCAGCATTTT	CASSTGVPPQHF
TRBV7-3	once	TRBJ1-1	TRBD1	TGTGCCAGCAGCTTATCAGGGGGAGGCACTGAAGCTTTCTTT	CASSLSGGGTEAFF
TRBV5-4	few	TRBJ1-3	TRBD1	TGTGCCAGCAGCACAGGGGGCTATACTGGAAACACCATATATTTT	CASSTGGYTGNTIYF
TRBV24-1	.	TRBJ2-7	.	TGTGCCACCAGTAAGGGACATAGTAACGAGCAGTACTTC	CATSKGHSNEQYF